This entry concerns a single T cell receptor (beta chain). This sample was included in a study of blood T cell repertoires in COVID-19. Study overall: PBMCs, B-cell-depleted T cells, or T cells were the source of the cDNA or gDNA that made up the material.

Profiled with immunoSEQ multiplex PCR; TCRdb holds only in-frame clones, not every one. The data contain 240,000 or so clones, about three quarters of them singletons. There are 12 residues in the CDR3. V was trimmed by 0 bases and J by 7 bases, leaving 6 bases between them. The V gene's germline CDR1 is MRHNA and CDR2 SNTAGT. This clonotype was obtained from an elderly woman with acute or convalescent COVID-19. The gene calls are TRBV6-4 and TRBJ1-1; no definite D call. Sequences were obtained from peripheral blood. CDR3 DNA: TGTGCCAGCAGTGACTCGGTACTTGAAGCTTTCTTT. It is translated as CASSDSVLEAFF.